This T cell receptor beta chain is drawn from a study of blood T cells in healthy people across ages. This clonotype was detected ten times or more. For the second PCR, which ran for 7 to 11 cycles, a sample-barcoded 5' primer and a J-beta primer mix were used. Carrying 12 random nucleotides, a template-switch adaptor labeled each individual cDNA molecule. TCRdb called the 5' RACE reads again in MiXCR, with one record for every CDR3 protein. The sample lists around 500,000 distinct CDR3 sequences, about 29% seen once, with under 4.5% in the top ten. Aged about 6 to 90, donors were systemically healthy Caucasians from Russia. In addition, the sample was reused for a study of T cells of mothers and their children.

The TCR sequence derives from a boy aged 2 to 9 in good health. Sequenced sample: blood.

The CDR3 region has the DNA TGTGCCATCAGTGAGTCGACTTGGTACCAAGAGACCCAGTACTTC. Its translation is CAISESTWYQETQYF. The chain employs TRBV10-3 and TRBJ2-5, with unresolved D. The CDR3 consists of 15 residues. V dropped 0 bases and J dropped 0 bases, with 8 bases sitting between them. Germline CDR1 and CDR2: ENHRY and SYGVKD.